This entry describes one T cell receptor beta chain. Its antigen is unknown. Via MiXCR, TCRdb re-called the multiplex PCR reads, giving one row per CDR3 protein. The sample shows approximately 63,000 distinct CDR3 sequences, approximately 57% of them seen only once. The V end lost 1 base, the J end lost 6 bases, and 17 bases lay between the germline ends. CDR3 length: 15 amino acids. Germline V gives CDR1 DFQATT, CDR2 SNEGSKA (reference sequence). The data were obtained in a study of breast tumors, draining lymph nodes, adjacent tissues. Study findings and constraints: Most tumor T cells seemingly derive from lymph node, then expand in tumor.

J is TRBJ2-3 and V is TRBV20-1, with D possibly TRBD2 on 5 matching bases. The sequence came from a female donor with breast cancer. Some clones in this sample may be carry-over from other donors' samples. The sample comprised breast tumor tissue. Here the CDR3 reads CSARALGGVSDTQYF. The CDR3 DNA is TGCAGTGCTAGAGCTCTAGGAGGTGTGTCTGATACGCAGTATTTT.